The clone carrying this T cell receptor (beta chain) was seen many times. Its antigen is unknown. V lost 4 bases to trimming and J lost 5 bases, with 19 bases between them. Germline CDR1 is SGHKS and CDR2 is YYEKEE (reference sequence). The CDR3 consists of 16 residues. These data come from a study of spatial heterogeneity in lung cancer. The time point was: sample taken at primary tumor resection. Regarding the study as a whole: Among blood samples, ubiquitous expanded tumor TCRs appeared more at resection than at follow-up.

Each CDR3 protein is one row after TCRdb ran MiXCR on the 5' RACE reads. The repertoire holds about 42,000 distinct CDR3 sequences, with about 6.5% as singletons. This TCR was sampled from a female donor with early-stage non-small cell lung cancer. The genes are TRBV5-5 and TRBJ2-1; possibly TRBD1 or TRBD2 for D (5 bases each). The sequences come from PBMCs, collected at surgery. The CDR3 DNA reads as TGTGCCAGCAGCCCCACGGTAGGGACCGCCAACAATGAGCAGTTCTTC. Amino acids: CASSPTVGTANNEQFF.